These 22 T cell receptor beta chains were sequenced from one sample in a study of T-cell memory formation after mild COVID-19. TCRdb re-analysed the 5' RACE reads in MiXCR, keeping a single row per CDR3 protein. This table has some 97,000 distinct CDR3 sequences, around 10% appearing once. The source material was PBMCs or a T cell subset sorted from them (not recorded which). Every receptor here comes from a man younger than 35 who had mild COVID-19 (a few samples of this study predate the infection). Cell type and time point are not known.

The rearrangement uses TRBV4-1 and TRBJ2-3; D unclear. V was cut by 4 bases and J by 3 bases, with 14 bases left in between. Germline V lookup: CDR1 MGHRA, CDR2 YSYEKL. There are 15 residues in the CDR3. The CDR3 is CASSLRASGTDTQYF. CDR3 in DNA: TGCGCCAGCAGCCTGCGCGCTTCTGGAACAGATACGCAGTATTTT.

This rearrangement joins TRBV6-5 to TRBJ1-3; a possible D gene is TRBD1 (5 bases). The germline V gene has CDR1 MNHEY and CDR2 SVGAGI. CDR3 length: 14 amino acids. The germline V and J ends were trimmed by 7 bases and 0 bases, with 10 bases remaining between them. The DNA for the CDR3 is TGTGCCAGCACCGGGGGAAGCTCTGGAAACACCATATATTTT. Translated: CASTGGSSGNTIYF.

In this sample, this clonotype turned up a few times. J is TRBJ1-5 and V is TRBV5-5; 9 nucleotides agree with TRBD1. The CDR3 contains 17 residues. From germline, CDR1 is SGHKS and CDR2 YYEKEE (reference sequence). With V trimmed by 2 bases and J by 6 bases, 12 bases remained unmatched. The CDR3 here is CASSFSGQGISGQPQHF. CDR3 coding DNA: TGTGCCAGCAGCTTTTCGGGACAGGGTATATCAGGTCAGCCCCAGCATTTT.

J is TRBJ1-5 and V is TRBV24-1; perhaps TRBD1 as D (5 bases). In germline, CDR1 is KGHDR, CDR2 SFDVKD. Trimming took off 10 bases at V and 4 bases at J, with 19 bases between the two ends. The CDR3 contains 15 residues. CDR3 in DNA: TGTGCCACGGGCCCAGGGTCCAATGCAAATCAGCCCCAGCATTTT. Translation gives CATGPGSNANQPQHF.

The V and J genes are TRBV6-4 and TRBJ2-2; no clear D. V was clipped by 0 bases and J by 8 bases, with 7 bases between them. CDR3 length: 13 amino acids. The germline gives CDR1 MRHNA, CDR2 SNTAGT. CDR3 sequence reads: CASSDSIEGELFF. The CDR3 coding sequence is TGTGCCAGCAGTGACTCGATTGAGGGGGAGCTGTTTTTT.

V is TRBV4-1 and J is TRBJ1-5; 9 nucleotides align to TRBD1. Trimming cost V 4 bases and J 5 bases; bases outside gene matches: 9. The germline V gene has CDR1 MGHRA and CDR2 YSYEKL. CDR3 size: 16 residues. The CDR3 sequence is CASSPATGGSDQPQHF. DNA of the CDR3: TGCGCCAGCAGCCCGGCGACAGGGGGGAGCGATCAGCCCCAGCATTTT.

This clonotype was counted between two and nine times. The chain has TRBV5-1 and TRBJ1-6; a possible D gene is TRBD1 (6 bases). V lost 3 bases to trimming and J lost 6 bases, with 10 bases between them. Germline V lookup: CDR1 SGHRS, CDR2 YFSETQ. CDR3 length equals 14 residues. The CDR3 spells CASSSEQGNSPLHF. DNA for the CDR3: TGCGCCAGCAGCTCGGAACAGGGTAATTCACCCCTCCACTTT.

V usage is TRBV5-1 and J usage is TRBJ2-3, with 7 nucleotides matching TRBD1. Per the germline V gene, CDR1 is SGHRS and CDR2 is YFSETQ. Trimming at V came to 0 bases and at J to 10 bases, leaving 5 bases not matched to a gene. This CDR3 spans 13 amino acids. DNA of the CDR3: TGCGCCAGCAGCTTGGTTGTAGGGGGCCCGCAGTATTTT. As protein: CASSLVVGGPQYF.

This clonotype was counted between two and nine times. V and J are TRBV6-2 or TRBV6-3 and TRBJ2-2; a possible D gene is TRBD2 (7 bases). The CDR3 covers 17 residues. Germline loops: CDR1 MNHEY, CDR2 SVGEGT. V dropped 5 bases and J dropped 3 bases, with 19 bases sitting between them. CDR3 coding DNA: TGTGCCAGCAGTCAAGGCCTCGCGGGGGCCGACACCGGGGAGCTGTTTTTT. Translation gives CASSQGLAGADTGELFF.

This clonotype was seen more than once but under ten times. The chain has TRBV7-9 and TRBJ1-1; no firm D call. The germline gives CDR1 SEHNR, CDR2 FQNEAQ (reference sequence). The ends were cut back, 5 bases at V and 5 bases at J, with 15 bases in the middle. The CDR3 runs to 14 residues. CDR3 residues: CASSTSLGVTEAFF. Here the CDR3 DNA reads TGTGCCAGCAGCACTAGTTTGGGAGTAACTGAAGCTTTCTTT.

This clonotype was recorded at least ten times. The V call is TRBV20-1, the J call TRBJ2-7, with a weak D call TRBD1 (6 bases). The V gene lost 6 bases and the J gene lost 2 bases, with 14 bases spanning the gap. Germline loops: CDR1 DFQATT, CDR2 SNEGSKA (reference sequence). The length of the CDR3 is 13 residues. In nucleotides, the CDR3 is TGCAGTGCGGACAGTTGTCGTACCTACGAGCAGTACGTC. This sequence encodes CSADSCRTYEQYV.

This clonotype was seen more than once but under ten times. The rearrangement links TRBV2 to TRBJ2-7; maybe TRBD2 (5 bases). The CDR3 has 14 residues. CDR1 and CDR2 (germline): SNHLY, FYNNEI. Trimming removed 2 bases from V and 0 bases from J, with 8 bases in between. The CDR3 bases are TGTGCCAGCAGTGAATTAGCGAGCTCCTACGAGCAGTACTTC. Protein sequence: CASSELASSYEQYF. Full variable domain (remainder filled in from reference TRBV2 and TRBJ2-7): EPEVTQTPSHQVTQMGQEVILRCVPISNHLYFYWYRQILGQKVEFLVSFYNNEISEKSEIFDDQFSVERPDGSNFTLKIRSTKLEDSAMYFCASSELASSYEQYFGPGTRLTVT.

Only a few counts were recorded for this clonotype. This chain joins TRBV5-4 and TRBJ2-2, with TRBD2 matching over 8 bases. Germline trimming cut 0 bases from V and 6 bases from J; bases unmatched to any gene: 1. This CDR3 spans 14 amino acids. CDR1 is SGHNT, CDR2 YYREEE, per germline (reference sequence). CDR3 protein: CASSLGAGAGELFF. CDR3 nucleotide sequence: TGTGCCAGCAGCTTGGGAGCGGGGGCCGGGGAGCTGTTTTTT.

This clonotype was recorded at least ten times. The rearrangement links TRBV4-1 to TRBJ2-7; 8 bases map to TRBD2. The CDR3 has 15 residues. J lost 2 bases, V lost 4 bases, and 7 bases had no gene match. CDR1 is MGHRA and CDR2 is YSYEKL in the germline V gene. CDR3 region: CASSPNDGGAYEQYF. DNA of the CDR3: TGCGCCAGCAGCCCCAATGACGGGGGGGCCTACGAGCAGTACTTC.

The sample holds many counts of this clonotype. The chain carries TRBV6-6 and TRBJ2-7; TRBD1 or TRBD2 may be the D gene (5 bases each). Trimming left V 2 bases short and J 6 bases short, with 20 bases between. CDR1 and CDR2 from the germline V gene are MNHNY and SVGAGI (reference sequence). The CDR3 has 16 amino acids. The CDR3 bases are TGTGCCAGCAGTTACCACTACTTTGGGACGGTTCCCGAGCAGTACGTC. Amino acid sequence: CASSYHYFGTVPEQYV.

The chain recombines TRBV27 with TRBJ2-1, with D tentatively TRBD1 or TRBD2 (5 bases each). Germline assignment: CDR1 MNHEY and CDR2 SMNVEV (reference sequence). The V end lost 6 bases, the J end lost 4 bases, and 28 bases lay between the germline ends. The CDR3 extends over 19 amino acids. The CDR3 DNA reads as TGTGCCAGCAGGCCCGATGTGGGGGATTTATCATACTTATACAATGAGCAGTTCTTC. Translated, it gives CASRPDVGDLSYLYNEQFF.

This clonotype was counted at least ten times. This rearrangement joins TRBV4-1 to TRBJ2-1, with no clear D. Germline values: CDR1 MGHRA, CDR2 YSYEKL. The CDR3 is 15 residues long. The V and J ends lost 1 base and 7 bases respectively, with 14 bases between them. DNA of the CDR3: TGCGCCAGCAGCCAAGGAGAGCGTCTTGGGAATGAGCAGTTCTTC. It is translated as CASSQGERLGNEQFF.

This clonotype was detected only a few times. The J gene is TRBJ1-1, the V gene TRBV7-9; perhaps TRBD1 as D (5 bases). Trimming took off 0 bases at V and 8 bases at J, with 7 bases between the two ends. There are 12 residues in the CDR3. Looked up from germline, CDR1 is SEHNR and CDR2 is FQNEAQ (reference sequence). In nucleotides, the CDR3 is TGTGCCAGCAGCTTAGCGCCAGGGGAAGCTTTCTTT. This sequence encodes CASSLAPGEAFF.

This rearrangement joins TRBV13 to TRBJ1-4; D ambiguous. Trimming left V 5 bases short and J 8 bases short, with 9 bases between. Per the germline V gene, CDR1 is PRHDT and CDR2 is FYEKMQ (reference sequence). CDR3 length: 12 amino acids. CDR3 in amino acids: CASSRYGEKLFF. The CDR3 bases are TGTGCCAGCAGCCGGTACGGAGAAAAACTGTTTTTT.

The V call is TRBV6-5, the J call TRBJ2-2, with 7 bases fitting TRBD1. CDR3 length: 14 amino acids. Trimming took 8 bases from V and 0 from J; bases not matched to a gene: 3. The germline V gene encodes CDR1 MNHEY and CDR2 SVGAGI. The CDR3 here is CASRDSSNTGELFF. The CDR3 coding sequence is TGTGCCAGCCGGGACAGCTCGAACACCGGGGAGCTGTTTTTT.

The gene calls are TRBV4-1 and TRBJ1-3, with TRBD1 identical over 8 bases. The CDR3 is made up of 17 amino acids. The junction had 12 bases not matched to a gene; V was cut back by 0 bases and J by 8 bases. The germline V gene encodes CDR1 MGHRA and CDR2 YSYEKL. For the CDR3, the DNA is TGCGCCAGCAGCCAAGACTTCCGGGCAGGGGGCTTGGACACCATATATTTT. Its protein product is CASSQDFRAGGLDTIYF.

The rearrangement joins TRBV5-1 to TRBJ2-7; D is perhaps TRBD1 or TRBD2 (5 bases each). Between the trimmed V and J ends, which lost 1 base and 3 bases, there was a span of 8 bases. The CDR3 has 13 amino acids. The germline V gene encodes CDR1 SGHRS and CDR2 YFSETQ. The CDR3 here is CASSLWGNYEQYF. The DNA for the CDR3 is TGCGCCAGCAGCTTGTGGGGGAACTACGAGCAGTACTTC.